This TCR beta chain was found in a study of blood T cell repertoires in COVID-19. In the study overall: Among Cohort 3 donors, those recovered had two negative PCRs, clearance, or symptom resolution. Acute-phase and convalescent COVID-19 samples originated in the United States, Italy and Spain.

In the original analysis: Reference gene primer amplification yielded estimated nucleated cell counts. Profiling relied on immunoSEQ multiplex PCR, and the TCRdb table lists in-frame clones only, not all of them. V and J calls and clone size follow that table, whereas D and trimming were derived from the DNA. The sample has over 110,000 clones; 84% are singletons. Those who participated ranged in age from roughly 18 to 95 years and resided in under 25 US areas. With V trimmed by 5 bases and J by 0 bases, 9 bases remained unmatched. Germline V gives CDR1 LNHDA, CDR2 SQIVND (reference sequence). The CDR3 is made up of 16 amino acids.

The sequence came from a man aged 50 to 60 in a cohort exposed to, infected with or recovered from COVID-19 (not recorded which). Sample: PBMCs or T cells enriched from blood (not recorded which). V and J are TRBV19 and TRBJ1-2, with TRBD1 matching 7 bases. CDR3 amino acids: CASSGQVSLTNYGYTF. The CDR3 DNA sequence: TGTGCCAGTAGTGGACAGGTATCTTTAACTAACTATGGCTACACCTTC.